The 12 T cell receptor beta chains below come from one sample, sequenced in a study of long-term antiretroviral therapy in people with HIV. A v3.0 immunoSEQ assay was performed at survey level. Some clones are missing from TCRdb's copy, which holds only in-frame ones; the method was immunoSEQ multiplex PCR. The sample has approximately 11,000 clones; under 80% are singletons. Sample: unsorted PBMCs, taken at the start of antiretroviral therapy, before treatment. These receptors came from a man aged 25 to 45 with HIV.

The CDR3 region has the DNA TGCGCCAGCAGCCCGGGGACAGGGGGCATGAACACTGAAGCTTTCTTT. It translates to CASSPGTGGMNTEAFF. The chain is built from TRBV5-1 and TRBJ1-1; 12 bases align to TRBD1. The CDR3 is 16 residues long. CDR1 is SGHRS, CDR2 YFSETQ, per germline. The ends lost 4 bases at V and 0 bases at J; junction bases unmatched: 4. The whole variable domain, filled in from reference TRBV5-1 and TRBJ1-1, reads KAGVTQTPRYLIKTRGQQVTLSCSPISGHRSVSWYQQTPGQGLQFLFEYFSETQRNKGNFPGRFSGRQFSNSRSEMNVSTLELGDSALYLCASSPGTGGMNTEAFFGQGTRLTVV.

This clone qualifies as medium-sized. J is TRBJ2-1 and V is TRBV7-6; 9 bases are shared with TRBD1. Germline loops: CDR1 SGHVS, CDR2 FNYEAQ. The CDR3 is 15 residues long. The V segment lost 5 bases and the J segment 2 bases; nucleotides outside the gene matches: 4. In DNA, the CDR3 is TGTGCCAGCAGCCCCGGGACAGGGCCCTACAATGAGCAGTTCTTC. Protein: CASSPGTGPYNEQFF.

The CDR3 reads CASSPRGSKSSYEQYF. DNA of the CDR3: TGTGCCAGCAGCCCCCGCGGTAGCAAGAGCTCCTACGAGCAGTACTTC. The rearrangement links TRBV4-2 to TRBJ2-7; no clear D gene. V lost 4 bases and J 0 bases, leaving 16 bases between the germline ends. There are 16 residues in the CDR3. In germline, CDR1 is LGHNA, CDR2 YNFKEQ.

The chain couples TRBV7-2 to TRBJ2-7; 7 positions match TRBD2. The germline V gene has CDR1 SGHTA and CDR2 FQGNSA. The junction had 8 bases not matched to a gene; V was cut back by 5 bases and J by 7 bases. This CDR3 has 13 amino acids. CDR3 amino acids: CASSRDYILEQYF. The CDR3 bases are TGTGCCAGCAGCCGGGACTACATTCTGGAGCAGTACTTC.

V is TRBV19 and J is TRBJ1-5; no clear D. The CDR3 covers 14 residues. Trimming removed 4 bases at V and 6 bases at J, with 13 bases between. Germline V CDR1 and CDR2: LNHDA, SQIVND (reference sequence). In DNA form, the CDR3 reads TGTGCCAGTAGTAGGCAGGTGGGCGGTCAGCCCCAGCATTTT. Translated, it gives CASSRQVGGQPQHF. Full variable domain (rest looked up from reference TRBV19 and TRBJ1-5): DGGITQSPKYLFRKEGQNVTLSCEQNLNHDAMYWYRQDPGQGLRLIYYSQIVNDFQKGDIAEGYSVSREKKESFPLTVTSAQKNPTAFYLCASSRQVGGQPQHFGDGTRLSIL.

The chain links TRBV29-1 to TRBJ2-5; maybe TRBD2 (6 bases). Trimming removed 3 bases from V and 5 bases from J, with 13 bases in between. The CDR3 totals 13 residues. The germline V gene has CDR1 SQVTM and CDR2 ANQGSEA. The chain's CDR3 is CSVDTGVLETQYF. As DNA, the CDR3 is TGCAGCGTTGACACGGGAGTTTTGGAGACCCAGTACTTC.

The chain combines TRBV21-1 with TRBJ1-5; the table's D call, TRBD1, has no DNA check behind it. TRBV21-1 is listed as a pseudogene. The CDR3 runs 18 residues. The CDR3 DNA reads TGTGCCAGCAGCAAAGTAAAGGTGGACAGGGGAGAATGTGGGCCCCAGCATTTT. Protein: CASSKVKVDRGECGPQHF.

This clone was seen just once. The chain joins TRBV13 to TRBJ1-2; 11 positions agree with TRBD1. The ends lost 6 bases at V and 4 bases at J; junction bases unmatched: 10. From germline, CDR1 is PRHDT and CDR2 FYEKMQ (reference sequence). This CDR3 has 16 amino acids. For the CDR3, the DNA is TGTGCCAGCAGACCCGGGACAGGGGGTTCCTTCTATGGCTACACCTTC. This sequence encodes CASRPGTGGSFYGYTF.

This chain connects TRBV6-1 to TRBJ2-7, with 8 bases aligning to TRBD2. The germline CDR1 and CDR2 sequences are MNHNS and SASEGT. This CDR3 is built from 16 residues. Losses at the gene ends were 0 bases for V and 4 bases for J; bases not matched to a gene: 8. The CDR3 DNA follows: TGTGCCAGCAGTGAAGCACTAAGCGGGGGTCTGTACGAGCAGTACTTC. As protein: CASSEALSGGLYEQYF.

The genes are TRBV9 and TRBJ2-7, with 10 bases identical to TRBD2. The length of the CDR3 is 17 residues. The germline CDR1 and CDR2 sequences are SGDLS and YYNGEE. The ends lost 0 bases at V and 1 base at J; junction bases unmatched: 7. DNA of the CDR3: TGTGCCAGCAGCGTAGGACTAGCGGGCCCTCCTTCCTACGAGCAGTACTTC. Amino acids: CASSVGLAGPPSYEQYF.

V usage is TRBV7-3 and J usage is TRBJ2-2; no reliable D call. Germline loops: CDR1 SGHTA, CDR2 FQGTGA. Trimming removed 5 bases at V and 6 bases at J, with 16 bases between. This CDR3 is 15 amino acids long. The CDR3: CASSPTLGSAGELFF. The CDR3 DNA reads as TGTGCCAGCAGCCCTACCCTAGGAAGTGCCGGGGAGCTGTTTTTT.

This chain links TRBV11-2 with TRBJ1-4; no clear D. Trimming removed 5 bases from V and 6 bases from J, with 16 bases in between. There are 15 residues in the CDR3. The germline CDR1 and CDR2 sequences are SGHAT and FQNNGV. Here the CDR3 reads CASSPATPWDEKLFF. The CDR3 DNA reads as TGTGCCAGCAGCCCCGCGACCCCCTGGGATGAAAAACTGTTTTTT.